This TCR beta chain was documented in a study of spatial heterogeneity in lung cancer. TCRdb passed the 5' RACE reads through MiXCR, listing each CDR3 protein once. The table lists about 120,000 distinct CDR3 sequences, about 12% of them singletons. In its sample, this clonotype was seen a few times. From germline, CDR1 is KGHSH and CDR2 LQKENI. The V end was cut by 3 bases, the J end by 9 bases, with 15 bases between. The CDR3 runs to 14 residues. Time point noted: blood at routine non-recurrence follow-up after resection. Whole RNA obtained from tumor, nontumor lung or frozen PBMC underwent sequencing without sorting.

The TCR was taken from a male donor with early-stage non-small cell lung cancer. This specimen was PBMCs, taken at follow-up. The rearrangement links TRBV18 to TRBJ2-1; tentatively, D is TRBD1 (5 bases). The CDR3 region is CASSPLSGNGEQFF. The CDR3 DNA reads TGTGCCAGCTCACCCCTTTCAGGGAATGGTGAGCAGTTCTTC.